This T cell receptor beta chain was recovered during a study of blood T cell repertoires in COVID-19 (dated by TCRdb to about 2020). Study-wide context: The collaborator samples originated in the United States, Italy and Spain and spanned the acute and convalescent phases of COVID-19. The prospective study material was composed of cDNA or gDNA derived from T cells, B-cell-depleted T cells, or PBMCs. Deeply sampled blood TCRbeta repertoires from subjects exposed to, actively infected with, or recovered from COVID-19 were included in the dataset. The repertoires were made available in a free public database intended to serve as a resource for research on the immune response to SARS-CoV-2. The samples were drawn from the first 160 participants of the ongoing ImmuneRACE study and from 1,254 subjects provided by 6 global collaborators. Nearly every sample came with metadata listing a de-identified subject ID, COVID-19 status, age in years and sex. Where available, HLA class I and class II types were taken from metadata supplied by the sample provider and were not determined by assay-based typing.

Collaborating institutions collected whole blood in K2EDTA tubes following their own protocols. For TCRbeta analysis, collaborator samples were shipped as frozen whole blood, as isolated PBMCs, or as DNA extracted from either sample type. V loses 3 bases at its end and J loses 4 bases; junction bases beyond the gene matches: 11. Measured from the cysteine to the phenylalanine, the CDR3 is 16 residues long. This entry keeps only the CDR3 DNA: 48 bases, framed from base 1. The germline V gene (reference sequence) gives CDR1 as SEHNR and CDR2 as FQNEAQ. Study-wide findings and limitations: Clinical and demographic metadata were provided uncurated, with the amount varying by source and participant.

Worth noting for this clone: Its antigen specificity is not known. The input lacks base qualities; no much larger clone sits a single base away.

The immunoSEQ Assay, a bias-controlled multiplex PCR, was used to amplify TCRbeta CDR3 regions from genomic DNA. The original methods were these. Within the assay, amplification of reference gene primers was used to estimate how many nucleated cells each sample contained. To quantify the absolute abundance of each unique TCRbeta CDR3 rearrangement, sequence reads were collapsed and filtered. For each sample, productive Simpson clonality was calculated as the square root of Simpson's diversity index across productive rearrangements. Drawn from immuneACCESS, this table holds only the in-frame rearrangements with V and J called that TCRdb kept. Clones are partly lost; checked studies trace under half to an unresolved V gene and leave the rest unexplained. The V and J calls and clone size come from that table; D and trimming were worked out from the DNA. The sample table holds 200,000 to 250,000 clones, of which about 90% were seen once. The leading ten clones occupy 2.5% to 3% of the sample.

The rearranged segments are TRBV7-9 and TRBJ2-5; 7 bases in between match TRBD2. The receptor was isolated from a woman aged 55-69 years with acute or convalescent COVID-19. The sample comprised peripheral blood. The CDR3 region has the sequence CASSFGLAGVVETQYF. The base sequence is TGTGCCAGCAGCTTCGGACTTGCGGGAGTAGTAGAGACCCAGTACTTC. The full variable domain, with segments outside the CDR3 supplied by the reference TRBV7-9 and TRBJ2-5 proteins, appears as DTGVSQNPRHKITKRGQNVTFRCDPISEHNRLYWYRQTLGQGPEFLTYFQNEAQLEKSRLLSDRFSAERPKGSFSTLEIQRTEQGDSAMYLCASSFGLAGVVETQYFGPGTRLLVL.